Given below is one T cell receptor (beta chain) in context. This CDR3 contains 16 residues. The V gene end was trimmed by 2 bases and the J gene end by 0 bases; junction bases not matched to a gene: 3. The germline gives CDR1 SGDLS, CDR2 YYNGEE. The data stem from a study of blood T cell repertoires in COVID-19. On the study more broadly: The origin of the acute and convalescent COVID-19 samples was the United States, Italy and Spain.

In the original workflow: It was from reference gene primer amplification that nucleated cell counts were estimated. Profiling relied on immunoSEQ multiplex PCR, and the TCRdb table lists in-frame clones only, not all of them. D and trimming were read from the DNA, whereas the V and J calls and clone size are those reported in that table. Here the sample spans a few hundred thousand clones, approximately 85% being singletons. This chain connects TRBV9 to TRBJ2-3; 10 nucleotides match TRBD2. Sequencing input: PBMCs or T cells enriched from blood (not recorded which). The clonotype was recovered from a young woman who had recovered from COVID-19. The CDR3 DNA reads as TGTGCCAGCAGCGTCCGTAGCGGGGGGAGCACAGATACGCAGTATTTT. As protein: CASSVRSGGSTDTQYF.